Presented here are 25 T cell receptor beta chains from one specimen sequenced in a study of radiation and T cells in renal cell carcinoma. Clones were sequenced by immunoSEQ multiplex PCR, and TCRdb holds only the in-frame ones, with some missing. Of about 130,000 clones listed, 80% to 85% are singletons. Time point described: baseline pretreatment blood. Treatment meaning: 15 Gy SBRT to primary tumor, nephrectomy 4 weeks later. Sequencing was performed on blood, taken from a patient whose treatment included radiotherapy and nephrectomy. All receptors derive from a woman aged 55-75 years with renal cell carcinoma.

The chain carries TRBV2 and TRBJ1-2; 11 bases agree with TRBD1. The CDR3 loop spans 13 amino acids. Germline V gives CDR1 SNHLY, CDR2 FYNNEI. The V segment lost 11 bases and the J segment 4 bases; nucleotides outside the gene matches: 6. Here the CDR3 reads CAGRTGGGYGYTF. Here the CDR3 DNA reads TGTGCCGGCCGGACAGGGGGCGGCTATGGCTACACCTTC. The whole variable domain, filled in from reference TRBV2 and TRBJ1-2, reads EPEVTQTPSHQVTQMGQEVILRCVPISNHLYFYWYRQILGQKVEFLVSFYNNEISEKSEIFDDQFSVERPDGSNFTLKIRSTKLEDSAMYFCAGRTGGGYGYTFGSGTRLTVV.

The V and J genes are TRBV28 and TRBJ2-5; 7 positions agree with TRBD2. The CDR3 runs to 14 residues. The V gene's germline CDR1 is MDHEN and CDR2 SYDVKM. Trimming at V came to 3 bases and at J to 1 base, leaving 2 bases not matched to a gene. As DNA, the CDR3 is TGTGCCAGCAGTTTGGGAGGGATCCAAGAGACCCAGTACTTC. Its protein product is CASSLGGIQETQYF.

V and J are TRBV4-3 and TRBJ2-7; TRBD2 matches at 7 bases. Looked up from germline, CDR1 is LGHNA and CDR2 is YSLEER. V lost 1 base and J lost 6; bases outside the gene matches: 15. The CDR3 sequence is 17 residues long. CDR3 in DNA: TGCGCCAGCAGCCAAGGGGCGGCGGGAGTCGGTTCGGGCGAGCAGTACTTC. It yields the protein CASSQGAAGVGSGEQYF.

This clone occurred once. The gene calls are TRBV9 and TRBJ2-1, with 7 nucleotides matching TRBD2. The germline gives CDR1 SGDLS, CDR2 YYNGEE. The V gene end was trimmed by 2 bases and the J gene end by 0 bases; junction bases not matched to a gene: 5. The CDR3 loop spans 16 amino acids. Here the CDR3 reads CASSVGSGPSYNEQFF. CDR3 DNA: TGTGCCAGCAGCGTGGGTAGCGGGCCCTCCTACAATGAGCAGTTCTTC.

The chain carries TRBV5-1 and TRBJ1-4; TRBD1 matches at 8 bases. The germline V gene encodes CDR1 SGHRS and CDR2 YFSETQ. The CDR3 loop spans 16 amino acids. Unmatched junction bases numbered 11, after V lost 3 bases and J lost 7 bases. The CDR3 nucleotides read TGCGCCAGCAGCTCCCTGACAGGGGCCACGTCTGAAAAACTGTTTTTT. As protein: CASSSLTGATSEKLFF.

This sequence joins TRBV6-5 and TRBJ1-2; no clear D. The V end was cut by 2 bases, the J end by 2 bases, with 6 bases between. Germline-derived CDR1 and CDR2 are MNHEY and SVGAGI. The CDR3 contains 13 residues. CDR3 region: CASSYRQNYGYTF. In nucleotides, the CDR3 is TGTGCCAGCAGTTACAGGCAGAACTATGGCTACACCTTC.

CDR3 DNA: TGTGCCAGCAGTTCACCCGGGACAGGGGATTCCTATGGCTACACCTTC. Protein product: CASSSPGTGDSYGYTF. The gene calls are TRBV28 and TRBJ1-2; 10 nucleotides match TRBD1. The trim removed 4 bases at V and 4 bases at J, leaving 9 bases unmatched. Germline loops: CDR1 MDHEN, CDR2 SYDVKM. This CDR3 comprises 16 residues.

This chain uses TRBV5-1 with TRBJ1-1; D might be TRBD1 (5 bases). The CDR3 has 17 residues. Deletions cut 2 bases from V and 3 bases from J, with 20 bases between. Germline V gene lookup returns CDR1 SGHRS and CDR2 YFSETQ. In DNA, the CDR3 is TGCGCCAGCAGCTTCATGGGGCCCTTGTTCCAAGACACTGAAGCTTTCTTT. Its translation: CASSFMGPLFQDTEAFF.

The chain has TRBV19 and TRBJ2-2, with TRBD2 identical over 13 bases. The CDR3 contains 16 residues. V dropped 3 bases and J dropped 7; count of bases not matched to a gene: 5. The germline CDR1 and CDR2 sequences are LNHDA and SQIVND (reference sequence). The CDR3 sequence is CASSIGLAGVDGELFF. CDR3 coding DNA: TGTGCCAGTAGTATCGGACTAGCGGGAGTAGACGGGGAGCTGTTTTTT.

CDR3 residues: CASSWDIFNYGYTF. Written as DNA, the CDR3 is TGTGCCAGCAGCTGGGACATTTTTAACTATGGCTACACCTTC. The chain recombines TRBV5-5 with TRBJ1-2, with a weak D call TRBD1 (6 bases). The CDR3 has 14 residues. Trimming shortened V by 3 bases and J by 1 base, and 10 bases separated the two germline ends. The germline gives CDR1 SGHKS, CDR2 YYEKEE (reference sequence).

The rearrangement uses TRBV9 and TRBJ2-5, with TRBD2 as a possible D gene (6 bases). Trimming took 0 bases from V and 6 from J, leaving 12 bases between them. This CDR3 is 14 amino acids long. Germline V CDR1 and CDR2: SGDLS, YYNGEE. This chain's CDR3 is CASSVGGLLKTQYF. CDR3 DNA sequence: TGTGCCAGCAGCGTAGGGGGACTCCTCAAGACCCAGTACTTC. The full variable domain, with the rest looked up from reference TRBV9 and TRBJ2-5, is DSGVTQTPKHLITATGQRVTLRCSPRSGDLSVYWYQQSLDQGLQFLIQYYNGEERAKGNILERFSAQQFPDLHSELNLSSLELGDSALYFCASSVGGLLKTQYFGPGTRLLVL.

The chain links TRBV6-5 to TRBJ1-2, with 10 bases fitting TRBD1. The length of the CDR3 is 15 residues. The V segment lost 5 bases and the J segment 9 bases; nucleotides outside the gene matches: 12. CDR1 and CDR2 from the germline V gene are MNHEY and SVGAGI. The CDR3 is CASSLADRGLSRYTF. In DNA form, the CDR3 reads TGTGCCAGCAGTCTGGCTGACAGGGGGCTTTCTCGCTACACCTTC.

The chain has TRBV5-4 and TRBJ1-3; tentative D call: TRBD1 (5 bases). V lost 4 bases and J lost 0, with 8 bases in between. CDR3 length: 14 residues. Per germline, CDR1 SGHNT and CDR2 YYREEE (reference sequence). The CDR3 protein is CASSAGPSGNTIYF. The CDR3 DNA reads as TGTGCCAGCAGCGCGGGGCCCTCTGGAAACACCATATATTTT.

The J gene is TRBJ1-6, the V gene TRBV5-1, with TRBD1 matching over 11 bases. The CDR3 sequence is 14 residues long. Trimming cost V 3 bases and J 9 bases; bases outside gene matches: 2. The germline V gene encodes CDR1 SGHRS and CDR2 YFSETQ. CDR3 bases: TGCGCCAGCAGCTCCGGGACAGGGGGTTCACCCCTCCACTTT. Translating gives CASSSGTGGSPLHF.

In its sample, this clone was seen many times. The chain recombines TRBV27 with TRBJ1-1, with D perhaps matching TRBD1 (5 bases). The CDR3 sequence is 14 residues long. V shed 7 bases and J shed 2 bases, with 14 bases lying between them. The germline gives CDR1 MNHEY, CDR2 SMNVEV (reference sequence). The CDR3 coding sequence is TGTGCCAGCAAACCGGGACTGTCAAACACTGAAGCTTTCTTT. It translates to CASKPGLSNTEAFF.

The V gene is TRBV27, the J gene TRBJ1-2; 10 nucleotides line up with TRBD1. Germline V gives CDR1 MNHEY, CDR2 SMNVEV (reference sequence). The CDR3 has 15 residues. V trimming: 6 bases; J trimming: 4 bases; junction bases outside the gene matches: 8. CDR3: CASRPPTGGPYGYTF. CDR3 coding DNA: TGTGCCAGCAGACCACCGACAGGGGGCCCCTATGGCTACACCTTC.

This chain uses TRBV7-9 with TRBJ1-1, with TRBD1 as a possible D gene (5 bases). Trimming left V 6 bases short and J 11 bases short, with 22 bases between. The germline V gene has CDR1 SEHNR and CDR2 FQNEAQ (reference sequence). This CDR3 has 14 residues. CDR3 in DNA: TGTGCCAGCAGTTTATTAGGGGAAAGCCCGACCGCTTTCTTT. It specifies CASSLLGESPTAFF.

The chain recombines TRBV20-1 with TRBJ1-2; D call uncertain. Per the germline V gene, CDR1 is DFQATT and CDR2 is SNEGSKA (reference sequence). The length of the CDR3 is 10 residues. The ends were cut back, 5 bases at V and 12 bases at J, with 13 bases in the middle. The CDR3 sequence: CSAVLVEHTF. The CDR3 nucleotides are TGCAGTGCTGTACTAGTTGAGCACACCTTC.

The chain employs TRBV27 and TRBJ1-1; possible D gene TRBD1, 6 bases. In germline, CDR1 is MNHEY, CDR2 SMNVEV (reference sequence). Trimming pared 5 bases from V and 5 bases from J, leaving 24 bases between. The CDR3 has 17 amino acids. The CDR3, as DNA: TGTGCCAGCAGTCCCCGGGCAGGGGCCTTCGGCCGGACTGAAGCTTTCTTT. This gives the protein CASSPRAGAFGRTEAFF.

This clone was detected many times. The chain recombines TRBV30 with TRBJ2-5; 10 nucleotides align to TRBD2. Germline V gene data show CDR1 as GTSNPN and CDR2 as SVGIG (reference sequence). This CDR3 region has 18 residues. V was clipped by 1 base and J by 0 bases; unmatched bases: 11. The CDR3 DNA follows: TGTGCCTGGAGTGCCGTGGGACTAGCGAACAGCTACCAAGAGACCCAGTACTTC. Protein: CAWSAVGLANSYQETQYF.

The CDR3 is CASSSPGGSDTIYF. Here the CDR3 DNA reads TGTGCCAGCAGTTCTCCGGGGGGCAGTGACACCATATATTTT. The chain joins TRBV6-5 to TRBJ1-3, with D perhaps matching TRBD1 (6 bases). The germline CDR1 and CDR2 sequences are MNHEY and SVGAGI. V lost 4 bases and J 8 bases, leaving 15 bases between the germline ends. This CDR3 contains 14 residues.

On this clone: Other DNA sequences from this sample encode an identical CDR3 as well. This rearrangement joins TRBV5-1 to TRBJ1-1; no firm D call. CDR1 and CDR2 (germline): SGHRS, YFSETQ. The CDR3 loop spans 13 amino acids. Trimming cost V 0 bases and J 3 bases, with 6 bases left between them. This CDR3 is CASSLAGDTEAFF. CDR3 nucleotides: TGCGCCAGCAGCTTGGCAGGCGACACTGAAGCTTTCTTT. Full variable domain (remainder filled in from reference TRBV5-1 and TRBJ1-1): KAGVTQTPRYLIKTRGQQVTLSCSPISGHRSVSWYQQTPGQGLQFLFEYFSETQRNKGNFPGRFSGRQFSNSRSEMNVSTLELGDSALYLCASSLAGDTEAFFGQGTRLTVV.

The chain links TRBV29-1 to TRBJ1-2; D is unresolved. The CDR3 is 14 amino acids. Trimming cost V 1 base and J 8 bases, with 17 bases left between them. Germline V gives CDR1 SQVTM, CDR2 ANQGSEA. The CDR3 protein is CSVEGRPPRGGYTF. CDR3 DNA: TGCAGCGTTGAAGGTAGACCTCCACGAGGCGGCTACACCTTC.

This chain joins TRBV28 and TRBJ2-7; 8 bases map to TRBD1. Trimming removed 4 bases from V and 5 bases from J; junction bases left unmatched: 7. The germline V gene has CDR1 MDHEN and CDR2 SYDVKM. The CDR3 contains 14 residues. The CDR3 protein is CASSYDRGGNEQYF. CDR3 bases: TGTGCCAGCAGTTATGACAGGGGAGGTAACGAGCAGTACTTC.

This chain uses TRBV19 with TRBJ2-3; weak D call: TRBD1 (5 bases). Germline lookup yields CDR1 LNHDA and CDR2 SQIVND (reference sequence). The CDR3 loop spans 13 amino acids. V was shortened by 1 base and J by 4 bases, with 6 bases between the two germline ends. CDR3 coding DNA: TGTGCCAGTAGTATAGTAGGGGCAGATACGCAGTATTTT. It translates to CASSIVGADTQYF.